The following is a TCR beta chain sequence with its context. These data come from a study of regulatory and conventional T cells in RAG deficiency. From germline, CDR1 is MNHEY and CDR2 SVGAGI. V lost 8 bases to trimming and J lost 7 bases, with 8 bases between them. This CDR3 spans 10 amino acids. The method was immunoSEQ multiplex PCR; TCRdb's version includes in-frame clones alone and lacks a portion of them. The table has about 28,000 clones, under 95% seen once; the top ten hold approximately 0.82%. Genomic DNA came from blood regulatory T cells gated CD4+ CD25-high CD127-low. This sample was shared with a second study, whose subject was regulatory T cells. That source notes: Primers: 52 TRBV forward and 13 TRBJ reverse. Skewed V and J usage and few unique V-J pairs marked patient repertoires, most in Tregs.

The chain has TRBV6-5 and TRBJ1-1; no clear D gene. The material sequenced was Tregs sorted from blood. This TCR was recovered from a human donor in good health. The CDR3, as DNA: TGTGCCAGCGGATACCTTGAAGCTTTCTTT. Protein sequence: CASGYLEAFF.